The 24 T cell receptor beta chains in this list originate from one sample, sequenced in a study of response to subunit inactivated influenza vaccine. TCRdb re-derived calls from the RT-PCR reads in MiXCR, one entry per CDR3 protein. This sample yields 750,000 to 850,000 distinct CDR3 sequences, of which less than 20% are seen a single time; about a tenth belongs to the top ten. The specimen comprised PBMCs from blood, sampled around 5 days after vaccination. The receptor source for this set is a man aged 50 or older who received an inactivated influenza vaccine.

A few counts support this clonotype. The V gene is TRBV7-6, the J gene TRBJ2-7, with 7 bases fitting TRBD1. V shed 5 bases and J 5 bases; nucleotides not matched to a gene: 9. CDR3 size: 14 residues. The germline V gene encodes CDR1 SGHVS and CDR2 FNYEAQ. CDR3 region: CASSQDRESHEQYF. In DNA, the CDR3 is TGTGCCAGCAGCCAAGACAGGGAGTCCCACGAGCAGTACTTC. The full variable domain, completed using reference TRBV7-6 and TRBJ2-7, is GAGVSQSPRYKVTKRGQDVALRCDPISGHVSLYWYRQALGQGPEFLTYFNYEAQQDKSGLPNDRFSAERPEGSISTLTIQRTEQRDSAMYRCASSQDRESHEQYFGPGTRLTVT.

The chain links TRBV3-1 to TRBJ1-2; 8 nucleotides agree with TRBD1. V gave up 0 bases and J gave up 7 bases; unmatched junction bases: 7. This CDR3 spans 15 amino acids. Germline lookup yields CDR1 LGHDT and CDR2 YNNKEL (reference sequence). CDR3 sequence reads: CASSQDAGGAGGYTF. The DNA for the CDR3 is TGTGCCAGCAGCCAAGATGCAGGGGGCGCCGGTGGCTACACCTTC.

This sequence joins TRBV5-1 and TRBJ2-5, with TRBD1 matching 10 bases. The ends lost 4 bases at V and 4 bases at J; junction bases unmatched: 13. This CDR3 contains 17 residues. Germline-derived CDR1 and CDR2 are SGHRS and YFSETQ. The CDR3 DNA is TGCGCCAGCAGCCGGAGATCCGGGACAGGGGAGGGAGAGACCCAGTACTTC. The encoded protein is CASSRRSGTGEGETQYF. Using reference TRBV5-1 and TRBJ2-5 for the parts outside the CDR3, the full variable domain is KAGVTQTPRYLIKTRGQQVTLSCSPISGHRSVSWYQQTPGQGLQFLFEYFSETQRNKGNFPGRFSGRQFSNSRSEMNVSTLELGDSALYLCASSRRSGTGEGETQYFGPGTRLLVL.

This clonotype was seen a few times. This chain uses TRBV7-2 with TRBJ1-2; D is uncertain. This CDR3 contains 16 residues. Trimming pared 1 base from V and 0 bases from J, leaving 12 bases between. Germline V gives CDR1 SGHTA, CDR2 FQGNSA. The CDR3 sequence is CASSLGSGSANYGYTF. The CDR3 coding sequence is TGTGCCAGCAGCTTAGGGTCAGGCTCAGCTAACTATGGCTACACCTTC.

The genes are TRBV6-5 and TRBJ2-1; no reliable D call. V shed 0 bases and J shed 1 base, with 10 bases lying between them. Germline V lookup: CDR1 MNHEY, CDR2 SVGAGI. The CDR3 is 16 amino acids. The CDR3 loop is CASSYSVWDSYNEQFF. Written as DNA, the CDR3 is TGTGCCAGCAGTTACTCGGTGTGGGATTCCTACAATGAGCAGTTCTTC.

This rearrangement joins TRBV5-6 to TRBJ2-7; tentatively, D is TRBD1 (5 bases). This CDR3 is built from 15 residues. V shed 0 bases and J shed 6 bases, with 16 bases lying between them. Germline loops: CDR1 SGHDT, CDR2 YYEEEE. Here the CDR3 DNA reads TGTGCCAGCAGCTTGGCGACAGTCGATTACGGCGAGCAGTACTTC. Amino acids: CASSLATVDYGEQYF.

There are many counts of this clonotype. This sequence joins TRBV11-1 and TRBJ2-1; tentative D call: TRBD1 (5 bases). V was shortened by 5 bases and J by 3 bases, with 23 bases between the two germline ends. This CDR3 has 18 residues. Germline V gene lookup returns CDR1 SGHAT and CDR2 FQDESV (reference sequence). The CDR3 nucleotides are TGTGCCAGCAGCCTACTTCAAGGGGCCCCGGATTTCTACAATGAGCAGTTCTTC. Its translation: CASSLLQGAPDFYNEQFF. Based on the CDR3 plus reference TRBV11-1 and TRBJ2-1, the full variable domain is EAEVAQSPRYKITEKSQAVAFWCDPISGHATLYWYRQILGQGPELLVQFQDESVVDDSQLPKDRFSAERLKGVDSTLKIQPAELGDSAMYLCASSLLQGAPDFYNEQFFGPGTRLTVL.

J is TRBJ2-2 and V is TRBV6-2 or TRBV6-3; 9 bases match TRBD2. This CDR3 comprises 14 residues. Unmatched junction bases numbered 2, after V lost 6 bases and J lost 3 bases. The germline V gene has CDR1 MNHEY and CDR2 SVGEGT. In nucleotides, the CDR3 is TGTGCCAGCAGAGCGGGGGGCCACACCGGGGAGCTGTTTTTT. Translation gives CASRAGGHTGELFF.

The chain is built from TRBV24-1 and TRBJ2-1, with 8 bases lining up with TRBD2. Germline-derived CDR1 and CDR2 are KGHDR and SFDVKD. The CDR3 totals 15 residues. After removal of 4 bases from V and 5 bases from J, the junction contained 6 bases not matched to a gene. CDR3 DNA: TGTGCCACCAGTGACACTAGCGGACCTCACAATGAGCAGTTCTTC. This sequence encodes CATSDTSGPHNEQFF.

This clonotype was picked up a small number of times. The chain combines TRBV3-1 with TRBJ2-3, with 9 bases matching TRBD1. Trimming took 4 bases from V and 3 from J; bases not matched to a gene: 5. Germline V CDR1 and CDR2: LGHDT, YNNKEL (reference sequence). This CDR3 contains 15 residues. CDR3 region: CASSPWTGVTDTQYF. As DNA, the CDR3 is TGTGCCAGCAGCCCTTGGACAGGGGTTACAGATACGCAGTATTTT.

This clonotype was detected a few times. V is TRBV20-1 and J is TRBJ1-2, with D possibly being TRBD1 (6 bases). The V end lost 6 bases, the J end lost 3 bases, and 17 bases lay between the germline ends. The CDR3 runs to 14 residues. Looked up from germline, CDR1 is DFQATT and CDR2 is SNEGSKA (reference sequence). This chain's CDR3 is CSASAGGPYYGYTF. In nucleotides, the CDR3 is TGCAGTGCCAGTGCGGGGGGCCCTTACTATGGCTACACCTTC.

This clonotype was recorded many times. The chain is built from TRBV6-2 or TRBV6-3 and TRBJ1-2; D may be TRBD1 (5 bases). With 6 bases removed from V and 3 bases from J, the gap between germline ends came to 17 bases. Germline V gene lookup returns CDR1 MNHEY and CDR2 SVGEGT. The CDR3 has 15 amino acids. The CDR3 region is CASRRMAGLDYGYTF. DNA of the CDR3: TGTGCCAGCAGACGCATGGCGGGGCTTGACTATGGCTACACCTTC.

The CDR3 nucleotides read TGTGCCATCAGTGAGTCCAGGAAGGGGGCAGCTAATGAAAAACTGTTTTTT. It translates to CAISESRKGAANEKLFF. This rearrangement joins TRBV10-3 to TRBJ1-4, with 7 positions matching TRBD1. CDR3 size: 17 residues. The junction had 7 bases not matched to a gene; V was cut back by 0 bases and J by 3 bases. Germline V gene data show CDR1 as ENHRY and CDR2 as SYGVKD.

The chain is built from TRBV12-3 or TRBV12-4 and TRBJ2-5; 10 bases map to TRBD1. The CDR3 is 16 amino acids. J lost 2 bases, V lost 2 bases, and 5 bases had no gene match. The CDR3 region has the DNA TGTGCCAGCAGTTTATGGGACAGGGGTCCTCAAGAGACCCAGTACTTC. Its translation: CASSLWDRGPQETQYF.

In DNA, the CDR3 is TGCGCCAGCAGCTTGGGCGAGGCAGGGCCCTACAATGAGCAGTTCTTC. This sequence encodes CASSLGEAGPYNEQFF. The rearrangement links TRBV5-1 to TRBJ2-1; D perhaps matches TRBD1 (5 bases). Trimming removed 0 bases at V and 2 bases at J, with 12 bases between. Germline V gives CDR1 SGHRS, CDR2 YFSETQ. The CDR3 has 16 amino acids. Based on the CDR3 plus reference TRBV5-1 and TRBJ2-1, the full variable domain is KAGVTQTPRYLIKTRGQQVTLSCSPISGHRSVSWYQQTPGQGLQFLFEYFSETQRNKGNFPGRFSGRQFSNSRSEMNVSTLELGDSALYLCASSLGEAGPYNEQFFGPGTRLTVL.

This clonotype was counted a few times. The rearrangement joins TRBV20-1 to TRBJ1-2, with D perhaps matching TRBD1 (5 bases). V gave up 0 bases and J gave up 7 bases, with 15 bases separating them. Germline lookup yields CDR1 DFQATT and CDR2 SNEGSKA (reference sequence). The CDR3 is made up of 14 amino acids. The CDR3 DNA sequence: TGCAGTGCTAGAGATAGGCGGACAATAGGTGGCTACACCTTC. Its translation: CSARDRRTIGGYTF.

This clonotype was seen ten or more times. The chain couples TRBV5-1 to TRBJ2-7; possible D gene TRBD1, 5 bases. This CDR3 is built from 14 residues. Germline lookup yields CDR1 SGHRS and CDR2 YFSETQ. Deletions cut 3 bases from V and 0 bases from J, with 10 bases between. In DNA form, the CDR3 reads TGCGCCAGCAGCTCGACAGACTTCTCCTACGAGCAGTACTTC. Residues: CASSSTDFSYEQYF.

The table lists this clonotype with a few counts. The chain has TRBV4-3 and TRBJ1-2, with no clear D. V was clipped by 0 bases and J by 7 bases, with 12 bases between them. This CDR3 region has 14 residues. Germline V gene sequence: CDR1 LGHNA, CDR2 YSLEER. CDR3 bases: TGCGCCAGCAGCCAAGATATGAGGGTTGGTGGCTACACCTTC. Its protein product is CASSQDMRVGGYTF.

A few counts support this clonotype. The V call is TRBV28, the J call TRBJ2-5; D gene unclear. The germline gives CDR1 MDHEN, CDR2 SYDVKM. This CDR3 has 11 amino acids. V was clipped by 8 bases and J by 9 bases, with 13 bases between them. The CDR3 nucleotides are TGTGCCAGCTCCCCTGCGCGATCCCAGTACTTC. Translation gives CASSPARSQYF.

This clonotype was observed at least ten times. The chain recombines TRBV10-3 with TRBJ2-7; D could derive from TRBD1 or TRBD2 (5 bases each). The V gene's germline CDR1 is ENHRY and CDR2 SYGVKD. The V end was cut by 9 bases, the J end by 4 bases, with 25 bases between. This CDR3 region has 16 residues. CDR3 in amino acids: CAIRKTSGTQEYEQYF. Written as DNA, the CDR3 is TGTGCCATAAGAAAGACATCCGGGACCCAAGAGTACGAGCAGTACTTC.

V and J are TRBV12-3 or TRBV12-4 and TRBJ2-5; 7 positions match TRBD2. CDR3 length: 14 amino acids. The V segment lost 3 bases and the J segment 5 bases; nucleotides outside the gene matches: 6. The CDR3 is CASSFHVSGETQYF. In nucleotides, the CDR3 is TGTGCCAGCAGTTTTCATGTTAGCGGGGAGACCCAGTACTTC.

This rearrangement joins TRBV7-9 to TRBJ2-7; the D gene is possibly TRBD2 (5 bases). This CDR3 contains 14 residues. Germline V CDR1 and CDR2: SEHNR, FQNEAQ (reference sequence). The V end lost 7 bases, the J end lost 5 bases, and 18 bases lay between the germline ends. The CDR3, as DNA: TGTGCCAGCACCCGGCTAGGGAGAACCCACGAGCAGTACTTC. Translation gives CASTRLGRTHEQYF.

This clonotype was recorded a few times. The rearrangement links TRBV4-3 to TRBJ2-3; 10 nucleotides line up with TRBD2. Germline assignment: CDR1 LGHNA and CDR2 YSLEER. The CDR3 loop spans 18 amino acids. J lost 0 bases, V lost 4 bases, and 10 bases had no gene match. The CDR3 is CASSLEVTSGYSTDTQYF. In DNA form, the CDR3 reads TGCGCCAGCAGCCTAGAGGTGACTAGCGGGTACAGCACAGATACGCAGTATTTT.

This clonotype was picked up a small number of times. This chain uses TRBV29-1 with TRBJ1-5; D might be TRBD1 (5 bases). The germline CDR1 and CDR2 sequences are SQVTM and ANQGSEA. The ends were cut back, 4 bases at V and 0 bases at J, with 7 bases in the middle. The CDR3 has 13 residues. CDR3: CSVGGHSNQPQHF. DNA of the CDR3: TGCAGCGTTGGCGGACATAGCAATCAGCCCCAGCATTTT.